This section outlines one TCR beta chain sequence together with its context. Antigen specificity is unknown. The study made its TRB cDNA libraries by 5' RACE, adding UMI labels. Reprocessing the 5' RACE reads, TCRdb reports a single entry for every CDR3 protein and omits DNA. The sample holds about 89,000 distinct CDR3 sequences. The CDR3 spans 19 residues. The germline gives CDR1 LGHNA, CDR2 YNFKEQ. Every CD8+ subset sample held more than 250,000 flow-sorted cells, done in triplicate. The data derive from a study of CXCR3-negative and CXCR3-positive naive CD8 T cells. The study's findings and limits: Hydrophobicity was higher for TRB CDR3s found in CXCR3-positive naive cells than in CXCR3-negative naive cells. Sequencing showed both naive subsets with comparably high diversity, and memory CD8+ cells much lower.

The J gene is TRBJ2-1, the V gene TRBV4-2; TCRdb's D gene call, TRBD2, goes unchecked for lack of DNA. Material: naive CXCR3+ CD8+ T cells from blood. The subset was: CD45RO-CCR7+CD27+CD95- naive CD8+ T cells expressing CXCR3 (TNR3+). The source is a human donor in good health. Some clones in this sample may be carry-over from other donors' samples. This chain's CDR3 is CASSQDWTGAGGWYNEQFF.